This is a list of T cell receptor beta chains from one sample in a study of control samples from healthy donors and cancer patients. Generated by immunoSEQ multiplex PCR, the TCRdb table keeps only in-frame clones and is missing some. The table has 350,000 to 450,000 clones, 90% seen once; the top ten hold approximately 6.3%. The sequenced material came from PBMCs. Source of these receptors: a man aged 40-49 years with head and neck cancer. Each CDR3 is given with its conserved first and last residue. A D gene is named only where the DNA matches it firmly. Not every row has a clone size; where given, it reads once, few, many or a size class.

d_call	v_call	j_call	cdr3_length	clone_size	cdr3_aa	cdr3_nt
-	TRBV5-4	TRBJ2-2	14	-	CASSLGGLTGELFF	TGTGCCAGCAGCTTGGGAGGATTGACCGGGGAGCTGTTTTTT
-	TRBV2	TRBJ1-1	13	-	CASRDMDSGEAFF	TGTGCCAGCAGGGATATGGACTCGGGAGAAGCTTTCTTT
TRBD1	TRBV28	TRBJ1-6	16	-	CASSRRQGTYNSPLHF	TGTGCCAGCAGTCGCCGACAGGGAACCTATAATTCACCCCTCCACTTT
-	TRBV7-3	TRBJ2-3	13	-	CASSSLGTDTQYF	TGTGCCAGCAGCTCACTAGGAACAGATACGCAGTATTTT
-	TRBV12-3/TRBV12-4	TRBJ2-3	13	-	CASSTGRADTQYF	TGTGCCAGCAGTACGGGACGTGCAGATACGCAGTATTTT
-	TRBV9	TRBJ1-5	13	-	CASSVGLNQPQHF	TGTGCCAGCAGCGTAGGTCTCAATCAGCCCCAGCATTTT
TRBD1	TRBV2	TRBJ1-1	16	-	CASSNSRDRGNTEAFF	TGTGCCAGCAGTAACAGCCGGGACAGGGGGAACACTGAAGCTTTCTTT
-	TRBV19	TRBJ2-2	12	-	CASSPQARELFF	TGTGCCAGTAGCCCCCAGGCCCGGGAGCTGTTTTTT
-	TRBV28	TRBJ2-2	16	-	CASSPHDSVRSGELFF	TGTGCCAGCAGCCCACACGACAGTGTCCGCTCCGGGGAGCTGTTTTTT
TRBD2	TRBV28	TRBJ2-2	17	once	CASSLWTLAGGHGELFF	TGTGCCAGCAGTTTATGGACCCTAGCGGGAGGTCACGGGGAGCTGTTTTTT
-	TRBV30	TRBJ2-2	14	-	CAWKVASNSGELFF	TGTGCCTGGAAGGTTGCTAGTAATTCCGGGGAGCTGTTTTTT
-	TRBV24-1	TRBJ2-5	16	-	CATSDSNPDSMETQYF	TGTGCCACCAGTGATTCGAACCCTGACAGCATGGAGACCCAGTACTTC
-	TRBV19	TRBJ1-2	16	-	CASSGQSTTLNYGYTF	TGTGCCAGTAGCGGACAGAGCACTACACTTAACTATGGCTACACCTTC
-	TRBV10-2	TRBJ1-2	16	-	CASSDVRSWTHYGYTF	TGCGCCAGCAGTGACGTAAGGAGTTGGACCCACTATGGCTACACCTTC
-	TRBV3-1/TRBV3-2	TRBJ1-6	16	-	CASSQGRNTYNSPLHF	TGTGCCAGCAGCCAGGGAAGGAACACCTATAATTCACCCCTCCACTTT
-	TRBV14	TRBJ1-4	16	-	CASSQDPFATNEKLFF	TGTGCCAGCAGCCAAGATCCGTTTGCAACTAATGAAAAACTGTTTTTT
-	TRBV10-3	TRBJ1-1	13	-	CATTGSVNTEAFF	TGTGCCACTACAGGGAGCGTGAACACTGAAGCTTTCTTT
TRBD1	TRBV6-5	TRBJ1-6	15	-	CASSYGTDYNSPLHF	TGTGCCAGCAGTTATGGGACAGACTATAATTCACCCCTCCACTTT
TRBD1	TRBV7-2	TRBJ1-2	13	-	CASSPSRGLGYTF	TGTGCCAGCAGCCCCAGCAGGGGGCTTGGCTACACCTTC
-	TRBV28	TRBJ1-4	12	-	CASQRAYEKLFF	TGTGCCAGCCAGAGGGCTTATGAAAAACTGTTTTTT
TRBD1	TRBV2	TRBJ2-2	14	-	CASSEGQGAWELFF	TGTGCCAGCAGTGAGGGACAGGGGGCGTGGGAGCTGTTTTTT
TRBD1	TRBV3-1/TRBV3-2	TRBJ1-2	13	-	CASSHRQGYGYTF	TGTGCCAGCAGCCATAGACAGGGTTATGGCTACACCTTC
-	TRBV5-1	TRBJ2-1	14	-	CASSGTGTYNEQFF	TGCGCCAGCTCGGGCACAGGGACCTACAATGAGCAGTTCTTC
-	TRBV10-3	TRBJ2-3	12	-	CAIRDGADTQYF	TGTGCCATCCGGGACGGCGCGGATACGCAGTATTTT
-	TRBV7-3	TRBJ2-3	13	-	CASSLKATSTQYF	TGTGCCAGCAGCTTAAAGGCGACAAGTACGCAGTATTTT
TRBD1	TRBV24-1	TRBJ1-4	16	-	CATSDARTGASEKLFF	TGTGCCACCAGTGACGCGAGGACAGGTGCATCGGAAAAACTGTTTTTT
-	TRBV7-3	TRBJ2-1	15	-	CASSLRESSYNEQFF	TGTGCCAGCAGCTTAAGGGAGAGCTCCTACAATGAGCAGTTCTTC
-	TRBV5-4	TRBJ1-1	17	-	CASSLAPIGMNVAEAFF	TGTGCCAGCAGCTTGGCCCCGATAGGGATGAACGTCGCTGAAGCTTTCTTT
TRBD1	TRBV6-5	TRBJ1-6	15	once	CASSSGQGYNSPLHF	TGTGCCAGCAGTTCGGGACAGGGCTATAATTCACCCCTCCACTTT
TRBD1	TRBV27	TRBJ1-1	13	once	CASQGQVNTEAFF	TGTGCCAGCCAAGGACAGGTGAACACTGAAGCTTTCTTT
-	TRBV11-2	TRBJ2-1	14	-	CASSLIGAGGEQFF	TGTGCCAGCAGCTTAATAGGGGCTGGGGGTGAGCAGTTCTTC
-	TRBV4-1	TRBJ2-1	13	-	CASSQGHQGEQFF	TGCGCCAGCAGCCAGGGCCACCAAGGAGAGCAGTTCTTC
TRBD2	TRBV7-3	TRBJ2-5	15	-	CASSQLAGGQETQYF	TGTGCCAGCAGCCAGCTAGCGGGAGGGCAGGAGACCCAGTACTTC
-	TRBV7-2	TRBJ1-4	16	-	CASSLAALTTNEKLFF	TGTGCCAGCAGCTTAGCAGCCTTGACAACTAATGAAAAACTGTTTTTT
-	TRBV14	TRBJ2-7	15	-	CASSRAGTVTYEQYF	TGTGCCAGCAGCCGAGCCGGGACTGTGACCTACGAGCAGTACTTC
TRBD1	TRBV6-5	TRBJ2-7	13	-	CASSRQGTYEQYF	TGTGCCAGCAGCCGACAGGGAACCTACGAGCAGTACTTC
-	TRBV13	TRBJ1-5	12	-	CASSVGRQPQHF	TGTGCCAGCAGCGTAGGTAGGCAGCCCCAGCATTTT
TRBD2	TRBV19	TRBJ2-3	16	-	CASSIDPGSGGDTQYF	TGTGCCAGTAGTATAGATCCGGGGAGCGGGGGAGATACGCAGTATTTT
-	TRBV5-3	TRBJ1-5	15	once	CARSLAYQRSQPQHF	TGTGCCAGAAGCTTGGCTTACCAACGTTCACAGCCCCAGCATTTT
-	TRBV5-1	TRBJ2-5	15	-	CASSLGGAPQETQYF	TGCGCCAGCAGCTTGGGGGGCGCACCGCAAGAGACCCAGTACTTC
-	TRBV5-1	TRBJ2-7	15	once	CASSLDRIGTYEQYF	TGCGCCAGCAGCTTGGATCGGATCGGGACCTACGAGCAGTACTTC
-	TRBV6-1	TRBJ1-1	17	-	CASSESFMGGMNTEAFF	TGTGCCAGCAGTGAAAGCTTCATGGGAGGGATGAACACTGAAGCTTTCTTT
TRBD2	TRBV5-4	TRBJ2-7	14	-	CASSLSRLAGEQYF	TGTGCCAGCAGCTTGTCGCGACTAGCGGGAGAGCAGTACTTC
-	TRBV27	TRBJ2-7	12	-	CASSYGSGEQYF	TGTGCCAGCAGTTACGGCAGCGGCGAGCAGTACTTC
-	TRBV6-5	TRBJ1-4	14	-	CASSYDATNEKLFF	TGTGCCAGCAGTTACGATGCAACTAATGAAAAACTGTTTTTT
-	TRBV4-2	TRBJ1-2	13	-	CASSQELIYGYTF	TGTGCCAGCAGCCAAGAGCTGATATATGGCTACACCTTC
-	TRBV5-1	TRBJ1-1	13	-	CASSLGDTSEAFF	TGCGCCAGCAGCTTGGGGGACACCTCTGAAGCTTTCTTT
-	TRBV14	TRBJ2-1	13	-	CASSQEVYNEQFF	TGTGCCAGCAGCCAAGAGGTCTACAATGAGCAGTTCTTC
-	TRBV5-1	TRBJ2-3	15	-	CASSNDRNPTDTQYF	TGCGCCAGCAGCAATGACAGGAACCCCACAGATACGCAGTATTTT
-	TRBV10-3	TRBJ2-3	15	-	CATGNGRSGADTQYF	TGTGCCACAGGGAACGGCAGGTCGGGCGCAGATACGCAGTATTTT
TRBD1	TRBV19	TRBJ2-7	11	-	CATQGSYEQYF	TGTGCCACACAGGGGAGCTACGAGCAGTACTTC
-	TRBV7-9	TRBJ2-7	11	-	CASSTNYEQYF	TGTGCCAGCAGCACCAACTACGAGCAGTACTTC
-	TRBV5-8	TRBJ2-2	11	-	CASSFPNELFF	TGTGCCAGCAGCTTCCCCAACGAGCTGTTTTTT
-	TRBV7-3	TRBJ2-4	13	-	CASSYGQGYIQYF	TGTGCCAGCAGCTATGGCCAGGGGTACATTCAGTACTTC
-	TRBV10-1	TRBJ1-6	13	-	CASSRVFDSPLHF	TGCGCCAGCAGCAGGGTTTTTGATTCACCCCTCCACTTT